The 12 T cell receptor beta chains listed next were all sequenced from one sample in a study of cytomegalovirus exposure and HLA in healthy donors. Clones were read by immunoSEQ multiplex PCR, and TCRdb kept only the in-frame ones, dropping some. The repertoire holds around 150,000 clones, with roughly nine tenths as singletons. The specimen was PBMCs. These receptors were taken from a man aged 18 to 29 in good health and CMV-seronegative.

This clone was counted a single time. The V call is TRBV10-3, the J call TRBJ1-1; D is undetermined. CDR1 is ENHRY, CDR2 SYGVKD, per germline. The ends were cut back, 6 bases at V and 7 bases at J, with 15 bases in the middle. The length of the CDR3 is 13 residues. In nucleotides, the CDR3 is TGTGCCATCAGCCCCGGCGGCCGGATTGAAGCTTTCTTT. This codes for CAISPGGRIEAFF.

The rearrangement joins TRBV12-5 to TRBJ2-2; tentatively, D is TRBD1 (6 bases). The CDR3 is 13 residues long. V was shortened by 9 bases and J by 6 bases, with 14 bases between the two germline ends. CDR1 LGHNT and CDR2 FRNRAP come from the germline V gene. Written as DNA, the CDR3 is TGTGCTAGCCAGAGAGGGGGAGCCGGGGAGCTGTTTTTT. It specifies CASQRGGAGELFF.

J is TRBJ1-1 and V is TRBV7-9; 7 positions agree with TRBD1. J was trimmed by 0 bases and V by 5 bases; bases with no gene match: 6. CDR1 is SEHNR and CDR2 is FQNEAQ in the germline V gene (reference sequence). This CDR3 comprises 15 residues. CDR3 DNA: TGTGCCAGCAGCGTCCCCAGGGGGATGAACACTGAAGCTTTCTTT. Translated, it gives CASSVPRGMNTEAFF.

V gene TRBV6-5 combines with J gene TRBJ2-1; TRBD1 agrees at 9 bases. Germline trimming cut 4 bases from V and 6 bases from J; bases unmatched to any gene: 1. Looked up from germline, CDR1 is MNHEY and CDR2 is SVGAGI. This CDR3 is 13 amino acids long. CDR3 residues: CASSLTGGNEQFF. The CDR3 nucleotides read TGTGCCAGCAGTTTGACAGGGGGCAATGAGCAGTTCTTC.

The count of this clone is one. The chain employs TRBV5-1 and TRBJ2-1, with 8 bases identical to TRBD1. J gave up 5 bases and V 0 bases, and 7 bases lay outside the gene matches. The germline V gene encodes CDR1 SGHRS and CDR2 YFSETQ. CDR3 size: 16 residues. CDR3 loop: CASSLAMTGADNEQFF. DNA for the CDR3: TGCGCCAGCAGCTTGGCCATGACAGGGGCGGACAATGAGCAGTTCTTC. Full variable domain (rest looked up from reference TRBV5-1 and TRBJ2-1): KAGVTQTPRYLIKTRGQQVTLSCSPISGHRSVSWYQQTPGQGLQFLFEYFSETQRNKGNFPGRFSGRQFSNSRSEMNVSTLELGDSALYLCASSLAMTGADNEQFFGPGTRLTVL.

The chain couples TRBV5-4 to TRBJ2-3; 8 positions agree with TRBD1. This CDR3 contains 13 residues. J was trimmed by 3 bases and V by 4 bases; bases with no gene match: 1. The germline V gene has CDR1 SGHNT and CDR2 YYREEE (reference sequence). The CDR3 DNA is TGTGCCAGCAGCGGACAGGGAACAGATACGCAGTATTTT. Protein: CASSGQGTDTQYF. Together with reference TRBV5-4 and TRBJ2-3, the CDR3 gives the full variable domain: ETGVTQSPTHLIKTRGQQVTLRCSSQSGHNTVSWYQQALGQGPQFIFQYYREEENGRGNFPPRFSGLQFPNYSSELNVNALELDDSALYLCASSGQGTDTQYFGPGTRLTVL.

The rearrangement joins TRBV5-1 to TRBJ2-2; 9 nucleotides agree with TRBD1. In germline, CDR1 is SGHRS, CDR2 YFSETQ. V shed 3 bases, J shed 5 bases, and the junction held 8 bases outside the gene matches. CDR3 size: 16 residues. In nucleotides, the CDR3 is TGCGCCAGCAGCTCTACCGGGACAGGGCAGACCGGGGAGCTGTTTTTT. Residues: CASSSTGTGQTGELFF.

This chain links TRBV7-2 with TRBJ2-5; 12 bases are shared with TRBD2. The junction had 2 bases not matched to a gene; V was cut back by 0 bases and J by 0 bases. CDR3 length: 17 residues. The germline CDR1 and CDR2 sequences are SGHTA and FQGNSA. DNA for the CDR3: TGTGCCAGCAGCTTAGCCACTAGCGGGGGGTACCAAGAGACCCAGTACTTC. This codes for CASSLATSGGYQETQYF.

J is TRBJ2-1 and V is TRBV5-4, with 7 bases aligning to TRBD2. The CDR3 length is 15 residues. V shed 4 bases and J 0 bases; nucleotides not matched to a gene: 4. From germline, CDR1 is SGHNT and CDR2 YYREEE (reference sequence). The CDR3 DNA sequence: TGTGCCAGCAGCAGGGCTAGCGGCTCCTACAATGAGCAGTTCTTC. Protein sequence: CASSRASGSYNEQFF.

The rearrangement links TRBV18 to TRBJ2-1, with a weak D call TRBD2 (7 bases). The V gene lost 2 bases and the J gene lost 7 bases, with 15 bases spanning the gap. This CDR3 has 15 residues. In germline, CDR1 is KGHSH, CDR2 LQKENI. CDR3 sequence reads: CASSPDLRGGNEQFF. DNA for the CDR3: TGTGCCAGCTCACCAGACCTCAGGGGAGGGAATGAGCAGTTCTTC.

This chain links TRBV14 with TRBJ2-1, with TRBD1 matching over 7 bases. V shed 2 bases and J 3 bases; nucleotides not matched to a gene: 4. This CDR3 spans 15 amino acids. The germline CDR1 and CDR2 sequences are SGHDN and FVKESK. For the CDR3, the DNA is TGTGCCAGCAGCCAACCGGGGACAGTCTACAATGAGCAGTTCTTC. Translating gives CASSQPGTVYNEQFF.

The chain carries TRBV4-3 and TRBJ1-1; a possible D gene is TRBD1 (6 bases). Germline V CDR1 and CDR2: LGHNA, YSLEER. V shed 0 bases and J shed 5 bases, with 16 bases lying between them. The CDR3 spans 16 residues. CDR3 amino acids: CASSQEARGWVTEAFF. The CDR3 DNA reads TGCGCCAGCAGCCAAGAGGCCAGGGGATGGGTGACTGAAGCTTTCTTT.